These 31 T cell receptor beta chains were all obtained from the same sample, sequenced in a study of blood T cell repertoires in COVID-19. TCRdb keeps only in-frame clones here, not all; method: immunoSEQ multiplex PCR. The sample lists about 330,000 clones, around 90% occurring once. The source material was peripheral blood. These receptors all stem from a man aged 25 to 40 with COVID-19, enrolled during active disease.

In DNA, the CDR3 is TGTGCCAGCAGCCAAGATTTAGGGACAGGGCCCTCTTTCTATGGCTACACCTTC. Its protein is CASSQDLGTGPSFYGYTF. The chain combines TRBV3-1 (or the pseudogene TRBV3-2) with TRBJ1-2; 9 bases line up with TRBD1. CDR3 length: 18 amino acids. Germline V lookup: CDR1 LGHDT, CDR2 YNNKEL (reference sequence). The J segment lost 4 bases and the V segment lost 0 bases, leaving 12 bases of the junction unmatched.

The chain joins TRBV7-2 to TRBJ2-5, with TRBD1 identical over 9 bases. The CDR3 sequence is 14 residues long. Losses at the gene ends were 5 bases for V and 5 bases for J; bases not matched to a gene: 6. Per germline, CDR1 SGHTA and CDR2 FQGNSA. The CDR3 DNA reads TGTGCCAGCAGCGATACAGGGGGCTCGGAGACCCAGTACTTC. This encodes CASSDTGGSETQYF.

The rearrangement links TRBV27 to TRBJ2-1, with D maybe TRBD1 (6 bases). Trimming cost V 0 bases and J 12 bases, with 12 bases left between them. The length of the CDR3 is 13 residues. Per germline, CDR1 MNHEY and CDR2 SMNVEV (reference sequence). DNA for the CDR3: TGTGCCAGCAGTTTATCTTCGACAGGTATGCAGTTCTTC. As protein: CASSLSSTGMQFF.

Comment on this clone: A read error may produce the germline difference seen at one junction end. V usage is TRBV5-1 and J usage is TRBJ2-7; TRBD1 agrees at 7 bases. This CDR3 comprises 14 residues. Germline values: CDR1 SGHRS, CDR2 YFSETQ. CDR3 DNA sequence: TGCGTCAGCAGCTATTCCGGGACAGCCTACGAGCAGTACTTC. Translation: CVSSYSGTAYEQYF.

V gene TRBV20-1 combines with J gene TRBJ2-3, with 10 bases matching TRBD2. Losses at the gene ends were 3 bases for V and 0 bases for J; bases not matched to a gene: 6. Germline lookup yields CDR1 DFQATT and CDR2 SNEGSKA (reference sequence). There are 16 residues in the CDR3. The CDR3 DNA reads as TGCAGTGCTAGTGGTTCGACTAGCGGGAGCACAGATACGCAGTATTTT. The encoded protein is CSASGSTSGSTDTQYF.

The chain combines TRBV28 with TRBJ1-4, with D maybe TRBD1 (6 bases). CDR1 and CDR2 from the germline V gene are MDHEN and SYDVKM. V lost 2 bases and J 8 bases, leaving 12 bases between the germline ends. The CDR3 has 14 amino acids. For the CDR3, the DNA is TGTGCCAGCAGTTTACCAGGGGAAGGCGAAAAACTGTTTTTT. Protein sequence: CASSLPGEGEKLFF.

The chain combines TRBV27 with TRBJ1-1; D unclear. The CDR3 consists of 14 residues. Looked up from germline, CDR1 is MNHEY and CDR2 is SMNVEV (reference sequence). V dropped 6 bases and J dropped 4 bases, with 15 bases sitting between them. In DNA, the CDR3 is TGTGCCAGCAGAATAGGAGGTCGGGCCACTGAAGCTTTCTTT. Amino acids: CASRIGGRATEAFF.

The V gene is TRBV6-5, the J gene TRBJ1-3; 7 bases map to TRBD1. V was clipped by 4 bases and J by 2 bases; unmatched bases: 8. The CDR3 consists of 16 residues. In germline, CDR1 is MNHEY, CDR2 SVGAGI. The CDR3 coding sequence is TGTGCCAGCAGTTCTCCGACAGGGAGGCCTGGAAACACCATATATTTT. This translates into CASSSPTGRPGNTIYF.

The gene calls are TRBV18 and TRBJ2-1; 9 positions agree with TRBD1. With V trimmed by 4 bases and J by 6 bases, 7 bases remained unmatched. The germline gives CDR1 KGHSH, CDR2 LQKENI. There are 15 residues in the CDR3. CDR3 bases: TGTGCCAGCTCACACCGGGACAGGGAGAGCAATGAGCAGTTCTTC. Its translation: CASSHRDRESNEQFF.

The V gene is TRBV5-1, the J gene TRBJ2-7; D might be TRBD1 (5 bases). The CDR3 consists of 14 residues. The germline V gene encodes CDR1 SGHRS and CDR2 YFSETQ. V was clipped by 2 bases and J by 0 bases, with 9 bases between them. The CDR3 DNA follows: TGCGCCAGCAGCTTCTCGACAGTCTCCTACGAGCAGTACTTC. Protein sequence: CASSFSTVSYEQYF.

This chain connects TRBV27 to TRBJ1-1; 9 bases align to TRBD1. Germline loops: CDR1 MNHEY, CDR2 SMNVEV (reference sequence). The CDR3 covers 15 residues. After removal of 8 bases from V and 5 bases from J, the junction contained 12 bases not matched to a gene. The DNA of the CDR3 is TGTGCCAGCGGCGCCCGAACAGGGGGCCGGACTGAAGCTTTCTTT. It encodes CASGARTGGRTEAFF.

The count of this clone is one. The CDR3 sequence is CASSLGSFGNTIYF. CDR3 DNA sequence: TGCGCCAGCAGCTTGGGGAGCTTTGGAAACACCATATATTTT. The genes are TRBV5-1 and TRBJ1-3; no clear D gene. V was cut by 0 bases and J by 3 bases, with 7 bases left in between. Germline assignment: CDR1 SGHRS and CDR2 YFSETQ. This CDR3 has 14 residues.

The rearrangement joins TRBV5-1 to TRBJ2-3; 11 positions match TRBD2. The germline CDR1 and CDR2 sequences are SGHRS and YFSETQ. This CDR3 comprises 16 residues. The junction had 9 bases not matched to a gene; V was cut back by 4 bases and J by 5 bases. The CDR3 loop is CASSPRGSGRGDTQYF. CDR3 in DNA: TGCGCCAGCAGCCCGCGGGGTAGCGGGAGGGGAGATACGCAGTATTTT.

This sequence joins TRBV19 and TRBJ2-1, with D unclear. Trimming shortened V by 5 bases and J by 5 bases, and 13 bases separated the two germline ends. Germline V gives CDR1 LNHDA, CDR2 SQIVND (reference sequence). This CDR3 is built from 14 residues. The CDR3 is CASSPYSYHNEQFF. The CDR3 coding sequence is TGTGCCAGTAGTCCCTACAGCTACCACAATGAGCAGTTCTTC.

The gene calls are TRBV28 and TRBJ1-2; weak D call: TRBD1 (6 bases). V was pared by 4 bases and J by 3 bases, with 21 bases between. CDR1 is MDHEN and CDR2 is SYDVKM in the germline V gene. The CDR3 covers 17 residues. The CDR3 sequence: CASSSLSVQGRDYGYTF. The CDR3 DNA follows: TGTGCCAGCAGTTCCCTGAGTGTTCAGGGGCGAGACTATGGCTACACCTTC.

This clone was found once. This chain links TRBV5-1 with TRBJ2-7, with 7 bases aligning to TRBD1. Trimming at V came to 2 bases and at J to 2 bases, leaving 7 bases not matched to a gene. CDR1 SGHRS and CDR2 YFSETQ come from the germline V gene. The CDR3 length is 15 residues. The CDR3 bases are TGCGCCAGCAGCTTTTCGCAGGGGGTAACCTACGAGCAGTACTTC. Translating gives CASSFSQGVTYEQYF.

The gene calls are TRBV23-1 and TRBJ2-1, with a weak D call TRBD2 (5 bases). TRBV23-1 is filed as an ORF, its function uncertain. With 0 bases removed from V and 1 base from J, the gap between germline ends came to 16 bases. The CDR3 is made up of 18 amino acids. The CDR3 bases are TGCGCCAGCAGTCAATCCGTGGTGGAGGTCCGATCCTACAATGAGCAGTTCTTC. Protein product: CASSQSVVEVRSYNEQFF.

The genes are TRBV7-3 and TRBJ2-5, with D perhaps TRBD1 (6 bases). The CDR3 covers 14 residues. The germline CDR1 and CDR2 sequences are SGHTA and FQGTGA. V was cut by 5 bases and J by 7 bases, with 17 bases left in between. The chain's CDR3 is CASSPGTYPGTQYF. DNA for the CDR3: TGTGCCAGCAGCCCCGGGACATACCCCGGGACCCAGTACTTC.

This clone was observed a handful of times. The J gene is TRBJ1-5, the V gene TRBV5-1, with a possible D match to TRBD1 (6 bases). Trimming shortened V by 0 bases and J by 2 bases, and 6 bases separated the two germline ends. Germline values: CDR1 SGHRS, CDR2 YFSETQ. The CDR3 totals 14 residues. CDR3 loop: CASSLAGGNQPQHF. Written as DNA, the CDR3 is TGCGCCAGCAGCTTGGCAGGGGGCAATCAGCCCCAGCATTTT.

This clone was picked up a small number of times. The rearrangement joins TRBV7-8 to TRBJ2-4, with D possibly matching TRBD1 (6 bases). Trimming cost V 3 bases and J 8 bases, with 14 bases left between them. There are 14 residues in the CDR3. Germline assignment: CDR1 SGHVS and CDR2 FQNEAQ. The CDR3 DNA follows: TGTGCCAGCAGCTTCGGACAGTCTTTGGACATTCAGTACTTC. It codes for CASSFGQSLDIQYF. Together with reference TRBV7-8 and TRBJ2-4, the CDR3 gives the full variable domain: GAGVSQSPRYKVAKRGQDVALRCDPISGHVSLFWYQQALGQGPEFLTYFQNEAQLDKSGLPSDRFFAERPEGSVSTLKIQRTQQEDSAVYLCASSFGQSLDIQYFGAGTRLSVL.

The CDR3 sequence: CATQSGGDFSYEQYF. CDR3 DNA: TGTGCCACCCAGAGTGGGGGGGATTTCTCCTACGAGCAGTACTTC. The chain combines TRBV24-1 with TRBJ2-7; 7 bases agree with TRBD2. Germline lookup yields CDR1 KGHDR and CDR2 SFDVKD. The CDR3 covers 15 residues. Trimming removed 9 bases from V and 0 bases from J; junction bases left unmatched: 10.

The rearrangement links TRBV6-5 to TRBJ2-5; 7 nucleotides align to TRBD2. Germline-derived CDR1 and CDR2 are MNHEY and SVGAGI. The CDR3 covers 15 residues. Trimming removed 6 bases from V and 5 bases from J; junction bases left unmatched: 12. As DNA, the CDR3 is TGTGCCAGCAGGCGGGACCTAGCGGTCCGGGAGACCCAGTACTTC. It specifies CASRRDLAVRETQYF.

The chain links TRBV30 to TRBJ2-4; the D gene is possibly TRBD1 (6 bases). V lost 3 bases and J 7 bases, leaving 10 bases between the germline ends. This CDR3 has 12 residues. The germline V gene encodes CDR1 GTSNPN and CDR2 SVGIG (reference sequence). In nucleotides, the CDR3 is TGTGCCTGGAGCCCAGGGGACAACATTCAGTACTTC. Encoded protein: CAWSPGDNIQYF.

V gene TRBV6-6 combines with J gene TRBJ2-1; D is possibly TRBD2 (5 bases). There are 14 residues in the CDR3. Germline values: CDR1 MNHNY, CDR2 SVGAGI (reference sequence). V was shortened by 2 bases and J by 6 bases, with 11 bases between the two germline ends. Written as DNA, the CDR3 is TGTGCCAGCAGTTACCCCGGGAACTCCAATGAGCAGTTCTTC. Encoded protein: CASSYPGNSNEQFF.

This sequence joins TRBV5-1 and TRBJ1-3; D remains ambiguous. The length of the CDR3 is 15 residues. CDR1 is SGHRS, CDR2 YFSETQ, per germline. V was pared by 4 bases and J by 0 bases, with 11 bases between. CDR3 protein: CASSGGGISGNTIYF. The CDR3 DNA follows: TGCGCCAGCAGCGGCGGCGGGATCTCTGGAAACACCATATATTTT.

The chain combines TRBV19 with TRBJ2-7; 7 bases align to TRBD1. The germline gives CDR1 LNHDA, CDR2 SQIVND (reference sequence). V shed 4 bases, J shed 6 bases, and the junction held 6 bases outside the gene matches. The CDR3 runs 13 residues. The DNA for the CDR3 is TGTGCCAGTAGTACTCAGAACAGGGGCGAGCAGTACTTC. It encodes CASSTQNRGEQYF.

The J gene is TRBJ2-2, the V gene TRBV5-1; 10 bases are a match to TRBD1. This CDR3 spans 15 amino acids. CDR1 SGHRS and CDR2 YFSETQ come from the germline V gene. The V gene end was trimmed by 1 base and the J gene end by 6 bases; junction bases not matched to a gene: 3. This CDR3 reads CASSLLGTGAGELFF. The CDR3, as DNA: TGCGCCAGCAGCTTGCTGGGGACAGGGGCCGGGGAGCTGTTTTTT.

This clone was counted a few times. This chain joins TRBV19 and TRBJ1-1, with 7 bases aligning to TRBD1. V lost 3 bases to trimming and J lost 0 bases; unmatched junction nucleotides: 10. Per germline, CDR1 LNHDA and CDR2 SQIVND (reference sequence). CDR3 length equals 17 residues. In DNA form, the CDR3 reads TGTGCCAGTAGTATTCTTCGGACAGGTTCCATGAACACTGAAGCTTTCTTT. Its protein product is CASSILRTGSMNTEAFF.

The chain recombines TRBV7-3 with TRBJ2-7; 7 nucleotides agree with TRBD1. The ends lost 2 bases at V and 3 bases at J; junction bases unmatched: 4. CDR1 SGHTA and CDR2 FQGTGA come from the germline V gene. The CDR3 consists of 14 residues. CDR3 residues: CASSLEGGVYEQYF. CDR3 nucleotides: TGTGCCAGCAGCTTAGAAGGGGGCGTCTACGAGCAGTACTTC.

In its sample, this clone was seen a few times. V and J are TRBV2 and TRBJ2-7, with 12 bases lining up with TRBD2. Germline V gene sequence: CDR1 SNHLY, CDR2 FYNNEI. The CDR3 has 14 residues. The V gene end was trimmed by 7 bases and the J gene end by 2 bases; junction bases not matched to a gene: 3. The CDR3 coding sequence is TGTGCCAGCACTCTAGCGGGGGGGGCCTACGAGCAGTACTTC. Translation gives CASTLAGGAYEQYF.

The rearrangement joins TRBV15 to TRBJ2-1; possible D gene TRBD2, 6 bases. CDR1 is LNHNV and CDR2 is YYDKDF in the germline V gene (reference sequence). V shed 0 bases and J shed 0 bases, with 9 bases lying between them. There are 16 residues in the CDR3. The CDR3 region is CATSRERGISYNEQFF. The CDR3 region has the DNA TGTGCCACCAGCAGAGAACGCGGGATCTCCTACAATGAGCAGTTCTTC.